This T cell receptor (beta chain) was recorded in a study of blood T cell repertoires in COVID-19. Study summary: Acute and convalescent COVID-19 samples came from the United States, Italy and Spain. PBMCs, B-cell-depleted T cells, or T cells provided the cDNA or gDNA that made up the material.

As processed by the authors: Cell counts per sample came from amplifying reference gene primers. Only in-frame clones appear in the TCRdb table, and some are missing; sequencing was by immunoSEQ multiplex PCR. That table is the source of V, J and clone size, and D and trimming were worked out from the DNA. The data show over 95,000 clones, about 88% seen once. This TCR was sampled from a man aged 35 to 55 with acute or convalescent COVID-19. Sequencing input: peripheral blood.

This CDR3 reads CASSQEYSIGGNYGYTF. The CDR3 nucleotides are TGCGCCAGCAGCCAAGAGTATTCTATCGGGGGAAACTATGGCTACACCTTC. This sequence joins TRBV4-3 and TRBJ1-2; perhaps TRBD1 as D (5 bases). V was cut by 0 bases and J by 2 bases, with 16 bases left in between. The V gene's germline CDR1 is LGHNA and CDR2 YSLEER. The CDR3 covers 17 residues.